One and the same sample provided the 20 T cell receptor beta chains below, sequenced in a study of blood T cell repertoires in COVID-19. Method: immunoSEQ multiplex PCR; TCRdb's copy keeps in-frame clones and lacks some. This sample carries 60,000 or so clones, over 75% of them seen once, and the ten largest clones take roughly an eighth. Sequencing was done on a sample of peripheral blood. These receptors were collected from a woman aged 60 to 75 with active COVID-19.

The CDR3 DNA follows: TGTGCCAGTAGTACACTAGCGGGGGGTACAGATACGCAGTATTTT. Encoded protein: CASSTLAGGTDTQYF. The rearrangement links TRBV19 to TRBJ2-3, with 12 nucleotides matching TRBD2. CDR1 LNHDA and CDR2 SQIVND come from the germline V gene (reference sequence). V shed 4 bases and J 3 bases; nucleotides not matched to a gene: 2. The CDR3 length is 15 residues.

V usage is TRBV18 and J usage is TRBJ1-6, with TRBD1 as a possible D gene (5 bases). Trimming cost V 3 bases and J 8 bases, with 8 bases left between them. CDR3 length: 13 amino acids. CDR1 is KGHSH, CDR2 LQKENI, per germline. CDR3 amino acids: CASSPGGDSPLHF. CDR3 in DNA: TGTGCCAGCTCACCCGGGGGGGATTCACCCCTCCACTTT.

The chain combines TRBV24-1 with TRBJ2-5, with TRBD1 as a possible D gene (6 bases). The CDR3 has 17 residues. The ends were cut back, 5 bases at V and 5 bases at J, with 23 bases in the middle. The V gene's germline CDR1 is KGHDR and CDR2 SFDVKD. The CDR3 DNA reads as TGTGCCACCAGTGCCCCCACCGCGGACAGTATGGCCGAGACCCAGTACTTC. Translating gives CATSAPTADSMAETQYF.

The gene calls are TRBV3-1 (or the pseudogene TRBV3-2) and TRBJ1-1; D is unclear. The CDR3 sequence is 15 residues long. CDR1 is LGHDT and CDR2 is YNNKEL in the germline V gene (reference sequence). V lost 0 bases, J lost 11 bases, and 19 bases lay in between. CDR3 sequence reads: CASSQDSTWQGRAFF. CDR3 DNA sequence: TGTGCCAGCAGCCAAGATAGTACATGGCAAGGGAGGGCTTTCTTT.

The chain has TRBV15 and TRBJ2-7; D perhaps matches TRBD1 (5 bases). V was trimmed by 5 bases and J by 1 base, leaving 15 bases between them. The CDR3 length is 15 residues. Looked up from germline, CDR1 is LNHNV and CDR2 is YYDKDF (reference sequence). The CDR3 DNA follows: TGTGCCACCAGCCCACGACAGTGGGGATCCTACGAGCAGTACTTC. It translates to CATSPRQWGSYEQYF. The variable domain in full, with the rest retrieved from reference TRBV15 and TRBJ2-7, is DAMVIQNPRYQVTQFGKPVTLSCSQTLNHNVMYWYQQKSSQAPKLLFHYYDKDFNNEADTPDNFQSRRPNTSFCFLDIRSPGLGDTAMYLCATSPRQWGSYEQYFGPGTRLTVT.

This chain joins TRBV7-3 and TRBJ2-7, with no clear D. Germline CDR1 is SGHTA and CDR2 is FQGTGA. Trimming cost V 2 bases and J 3 bases, with 8 bases left between them. The CDR3 loop spans 13 amino acids. CDR3 bases: TGTGCCAGCAGCTTAGGCCGCCTCTACGAGCAGTACTTC. Protein product: CASSLGRLYEQYF.

This clone is labeled as medium-sized. The chain recombines TRBV11-2 with TRBJ1-4; 7 bases agree with TRBD1. V lost 5 bases to trimming and J lost 4 bases; unmatched junction nucleotides: 7. Germline loops: CDR1 SGHAT, CDR2 FQNNGV. The CDR3 consists of 15 residues. CDR3 sequence reads: CASSPGGQNNEKLFF. The CDR3 nucleotides are TGTGCCAGCAGCCCAGGGGGACAAAATAATGAAAAACTGTTTTTT.

The chain employs TRBV7-8 and TRBJ2-7, with a tentative D call TRBD1 (7 bases). Trimming stripped 2 bases from V and 6 bases from J, with 11 bases between. The CDR3 has 13 amino acids. Germline V gives CDR1 SGHVS, CDR2 FQNEAQ. The CDR3 loop is CASSLRQGGEQYF. The CDR3 coding sequence is TGTGCCAGCAGCTTAAGGCAGGGGGGCGAGCAGTACTTC.

The chain uses TRBV14 and TRBJ2-1; D unresolved. This CDR3 comprises 15 residues. V lost 3 bases and J 9 bases, leaving 18 bases between the germline ends. CDR1 and CDR2 from the germline V gene are SGHDN and FVKESK. The CDR3 nucleotides are TGTGCCAGCAGCCAGATAGCCTCCCGCCAAGGTGAGCAGTTCTTC. Translation gives CASSQIASRQGEQFF.

V gene TRBV11-2 combines with J gene TRBJ2-5; 9 positions match TRBD1. The trim removed 5 bases at V and 6 bases at J, leaving 4 bases unmatched. CDR1 is SGHAT, CDR2 FQNNGV, per germline. CDR3 length: 13 residues. CDR3 bases: TGTGCCAGCAGCCGGGACAGGGCGAAGACCCAGTACTTC. Translated, it gives CASSRDRAKTQYF.

J is TRBJ2-5 and V is TRBV11-2, with 7 bases fitting TRBD1. V lost 5 bases and J lost 5; bases outside the gene matches: 8. CDR1 and CDR2 from the germline V gene are SGHAT and FQNNGV. CDR3 length: 14 residues. In DNA form, the CDR3 reads TGTGCCAGCAGCACTTCCGGGACAGCGGAGACCCAGTACTTC. It yields the protein CASSTSGTAETQYF.

V gene TRBV6-2 or TRBV6-3 combines with J gene TRBJ2-3; the match to TRBD2 covers 11 bases. The J segment lost 2 bases and the V segment lost 0 bases, leaving 4 bases of the junction unmatched. The CDR3 loop spans 17 amino acids. CDR1 and CDR2 from the germline V gene are MNHEY and SVGEGT. CDR3 bases: TGTGCCAGCAGTTACTCTACTAGCGGGGGTCCCACAGATACGCAGTATTTT. Protein: CASSYSTSGGPTDTQYF.

The rearrangement links TRBV30 to TRBJ1-2, with TRBD1 as a possible D gene (5 bases). Trimming took off 5 bases at V and 8 bases at J, with 15 bases between the two ends. This CDR3 region has 12 residues. Germline CDR1 and CDR2: GTSNPN and SVGIG (reference sequence). The CDR3 DNA reads TGTGCCTGGGGTCCAGGGATTGGGGGCTACACCTTC. Protein product: CAWGPGIGGYTF.

In nucleotides, the CDR3 is TGTGCCAGCAGTTCGAGGGGGGGGACCCAGCATTTT. This gives the protein CASSSRGGTQHF. The chain couples TRBV11-2 to TRBJ1-5; D possibly corresponds to TRBD1 (6 bases). CDR1 SGHAT and CDR2 FQNNGV come from the germline V gene. V gave up 6 bases and J gave up 11 bases, with 14 bases separating them. The CDR3 has 12 amino acids.

This clone was found a few times. The genes are TRBV9 and TRBJ2-1; the match to TRBD1 covers 9 bases. Unmatched junction bases numbered 4, after V lost 0 bases and J lost 6 bases. This CDR3 region has 15 residues. The germline V gene has CDR1 SGDLS and CDR2 YYNGEE. The CDR3 coding sequence is TGTGCCAGCAGCGTAGGCGTGACAGGGGGCAATGAGCAGTTCTTC. This encodes CASSVGVTGGNEQFF.

This chain joins TRBV19 and TRBJ2-1, with 7 bases aligning to TRBD1. The CDR3 loop spans 14 amino acids. V lost 2 bases to trimming and J lost 4 bases; unmatched junction nucleotides: 2. From germline, CDR1 is LNHDA and CDR2 SQIVND (reference sequence). This chain's CDR3 is CASSIRTGYNEQFF. The CDR3 coding sequence is TGTGCCAGTAGTATACGGACAGGATACAATGAGCAGTTCTTC.

This clone was counted a single time. The chain has TRBV24-1 and TRBJ2-5; 11 bases line up with TRBD2. CDR1 is KGHDR, CDR2 SFDVKD, per germline. With 2 bases clipped from V and 0 bases from J, the junction kept 4 bases outside the gene matches. This CDR3 region has 17 residues. The CDR3 DNA is TGTGCCACCAGTGATTCCGGGACTAGCGGATACCAAGAGACCCAGTACTTC. It encodes CATSDSGTSGYQETQYF.

The chain couples TRBV7-9 to TRBJ2-5; TRBD2 agrees at 10 bases. V was clipped by 5 bases and J by 4 bases; unmatched bases: 4. Germline-derived CDR1 and CDR2 are SEHNR and FQNEAQ (reference sequence). The CDR3 consists of 14 residues. The CDR3 here is CASSQSGGAETQYF. CDR3 DNA sequence: TGTGCCAGCAGCCAGAGCGGGGGGGCAGAGACCCAGTACTTC.

V gene TRBV7-9 combines with J gene TRBJ1-4; a weak D match, TRBD1 (5 bases). Germline CDR1 is SEHNR and CDR2 is FQNEAQ (reference sequence). This CDR3 has 16 amino acids. Trimming cost V 5 bases and J 0 bases, with 13 bases left between them. CDR3 nucleotides: TGTGCCAGCAGCCGACTCGGGGGGGCAACTAATGAAAAACTGTTTTTT. This gives the protein CASSRLGGATNEKLFF.

V usage is TRBV7-6 and J usage is TRBJ2-3; 9 bases are a match to TRBD2. This CDR3 region has 15 residues. Germline-derived CDR1 and CDR2 are SGHVS and FNYEAQ. V trimming: 5 bases; J trimming: 3 bases; junction bases outside the gene matches: 6. CDR3 region: CASSLTAGGTDTQYF. DNA of the CDR3: TGTGCCAGCAGCCTAACCGCGGGGGGGACAGATACGCAGTATTTT.